This T cell receptor beta chain was profiled in a study of blood T cells in healthy people across ages (dated by TCRdb to 2015 to 2017). Regarding the study in general: In model experiments, roughly one uniquely barcoded TCR beta cDNA molecule per two T cells was captured by template switching. The study measured age-related changes in TCR beta repertoire diversity using deep sequencing normalized with unique cDNA molecular identifiers. The donors were divided into four age groups: young (average around 16 years), middle-aged (under 40), aged (roughly 66) and long-lived (82). To avoid experimental bias, donors of different ages were spread randomly across the sequencing lanes. Two additional independent replicas of 1 million unique cDNA reads from the same blood draw were analyzed for two donors (one aged 18 to 29 and one aged 80 or older).

Donors were a few dozen systemically healthy Caucasian individuals from Russia aged 6 to 90 years. About 10 milliliters of peripheral blood were collected from each donor into EDTA-treated Vacutainer tubes. Ficoll-Paque density-gradient centrifugation was used to isolate PBMCs, with at least 6 million obtained per sample. Trizol reagent was used to extract total RNA from the PBMCs, yielding at least 6 micrograms per sample. For every donor, an aliquot of PBMCs went through flow cytometry to measure the percentages of naive CD45RAhigh/CD27high T cells. What the study reported, not specific to this receptor: Observed TCR beta diversity per million T cells fell roughly linearly with age, and a significant reduction was already apparent by age roughly 41. Estimates of total diversity from one million sequenced T cells were regarded as lower bounds and underestimates. The CMV infection status of donors was not known, potentially confounding age-related changes in expanded clonotypes. The percentage of naive T cells measured by flow cytometry correlated strongly with observed TCR beta diversity. Compared with the aged group, more naive CD4+ T cells, fewer expanded clones and increased TCR diversity were shown by the long-lived group, suggesting age selection. Since profiling was done on bulk unsorted PBMCs, naive and antigen-experienced compartments could not be conclusively compared.

About this clonotype: What antigen it recognizes has not been identified. The record has no base qualities; no much larger clone is one base away.

From cysteine to phenylalanine, the CDR3 is 13 amino acids long. Only the CDR3 DNA is retained, 39 bases long and in frame from the first base. CDR1 and CDR2 (SGHNT, YYREEE) derive from the germline V gene (reference sequence). The library came from 5' RACE. Instrument used: Illumina HiSeq 2500. A second PCR of about 7 to 12 cycles was run with a J-beta primer mix and a sample-barcoded 5' primer. Each TCR beta cDNA molecule received a unique molecular identifier from a template-switch 5' adaptor carrying 12 random nucleotides. Each sample yielded at least 3 million CDR3-containing paired-end reads. The Mint cDNA synthesis kit, primed by a TRBC-specific oligonucleotide, was used to synthesize first-strand cDNA from all RNA. Following uracil-DNA glycosylase treatment, all cDNA underwent a first 18-cycle PCR with the universal primers M1SS and BC2_uni_R. In the authors' own workflow: Normalization of each sample was performed by random selection of 1 million high-quality reads, each carrying a distinct molecular identifier. Reads with shared molecular identifiers were discarded instead of being binned into consensus sequences. MiTCR, run with a Q25 quality threshold and the strictest error-elimination algorithm, handled CDR3 identification, clonotype clustering and error correction. A nonparametric unseen species model with Euler transformation was used to estimate a lower bound on total TCR beta diversity. TCRdb trimmed the raw reads at Q25, called clones with MiXCR and kept productive beta chains. Rows with a matching CDR3 protein are joined into one entry that keeps the most common DNA and genes. The V and J calls follow TCRdb's processing rather than the paper's. In this sample the table shows about 1.1 million distinct CDR3 sequences, under 40% of which occur a single time. Less than 15% of the sample rests with the top ten.

Sequencing was performed on blood. Here the chain combines TRBV5-4 and TRBJ2-7; the D segment cannot be called with confidence. The end of the DNA aligns better with TRBJ2-5, so the J call may be wrong. The clonotype comes from a man between 18 and 29 years old in good health. The nucleotide sequence reads as follows: TGTGCCAGCAGCTTCCTGGATTCCGAGACCCAGTACTTC. Translated, this is CASSFLDSETQYF.